The present TCR beta chain was sequenced within a study of spatial heterogeneity in lung cancer (dated by TCRdb to the late 2010s). Context from the whole study: Samples were obtained from 70 to 85 patients with early-stage, untreated non-small cell lung cancer from the lung TRACERx cohort. At surgery, both alpha and beta chains were TCR-sequenced in around 240 tumor regions, fewer than 65 matched nontumor lung samples and just over 55 PBMC samples. Beta-chain transcripts were consistently detected in greater numbers than alpha-chain transcripts, which likely reflects a higher abundance of beta-chain transcripts. The study quantitatively compared TCR alpha and beta repertoires across multiple tumor regions, matched nontumor lung and blood in non-small cell lung cancer. Follow-up PBMC samples were sequenced whenever available, with a median time to follow-up of roughly 26 months after resection. In the raw uncorrected reads, each unique combination of TCR and UMI appeared on average more than ten times. TCR repertoire features were related to nonsynonymous mutation counts determined by whole-exome sequencing of tumor tissue. Results and caveats for the whole study, not just this receptor: Comparisons of baseline and follow-up blood repertoires included only about 15 patients. Ubiquitous expanded tumor TCRs were detected in blood more often at tumor resection than at routine follow-up. Additional single-cell paired TCR alpha and beta sequencing was considered necessary to confirm, at a functional level, the hypothesis that regional TCRs recognize regional mutations.

At least ten counts were recorded for this clonotype. Its specific antigen is unknown. The sample holds no much larger clone one base away, and base qualities are not on file. Including the terminal cysteine and phenylalanine, the CDR3 comprises 14 residues. Only the CDR3 DNA stays, 42 bases, in frame from base 1. V loses 3 bases, J loses 0 bases, and the germline ends lie 8 bases apart. From a lookup of the germline V gene, CDR1 and CDR2 are SGHTA and FQGTGA. The time point label here, explained by the study, means: blood at routine non-recurrence follow-up after resection. TCR sequencing used whole RNA extracted from tumor and nontumor lung tissue, or from cryopreserved PBMC samples, without cell sorting. A patient was chosen for TCR sequencing only when enough RNA was available from at least two tumor regions. Library preparation employed 5' RACE. The instrument was a NextSeq 500. The TCR library protocol attached a unique molecular identifier to each TCR cDNA molecule to allow correction of PCR and sequencing errors. The study's processing was this. TCR identification, UMI-based error correction and CDR3 extraction were performed with Decombinator tools. Expanded TCRs were defined as those above a frequency of 2 per 1,000, corresponding to the top 1% of the tumor frequency distribution. Renyi diversity was computed with the R vegan package after each repertoire had been subsampled 100 times to 5,000 TCRs. CDR3 similarity networks were built from amino acid triplet string-kernel similarity, connecting CDR3s with pairwise similarity above 0.82. The public sequencing data were trimmed at Q25 with fastp and processed into clonotypes with MiXCR by TCRdb, which kept only in-frame beta chains. Merged by CDR3 protein, the rows form single entries marked with the most common genes and DNA. TCRdb assigned the V and J calls; the authors' analysis was not used. The table for this sample lists more than 25,000 distinct CDR3 sequences; about 6% of them were counted only once. 22% of the sample is held by the ten biggest clonotypes.

This clonotype was sampled from a male donor with early-stage non-small cell lung cancer. The specimen was PBMCs, collected at follow-up. The V and J segments used are TRBV7-3 and TRBJ1-2; TRBD1 is a possible D gene, resting on 6 matching bases. The DNA sequence follows: TGTGCCAGCAGCTTCCAGGGGCCTAACTATGGCTACACCTTC. Its protein is CASSFQGPNYGYTF.